One T cell receptor beta chain is described in this entry. Antigen specificity is unknown. This record belongs to a study of cytomegalovirus exposure and HLA in healthy donors. The overall study: When 300 to 500 donors were genotyped, roughly 80% of them were found to fall in the Caucasian-associated ancestry cluster. Overall study findings and caveats: Follow-up analysis later connected one missense variant in DCLRE1C with trimming of TCR beta V- and J-genes. Among donors in an Asian-associated ancestry cluster, a later analysis reportedly found fewer N-insertions than the roughly 610-donor mean. Later on, an analysis showed TCR association rates differing by HLA locus, with DRB1 the most and HLA-C the fewest.

The PCR made use of 60 Vbeta and 13 Jbeta primers. The table came from immunoSEQ multiplex PCR; TCRdb's copy has only in-frame clones and leaves some out. Of tens of thousands of clones in the sample, 70% to 90% were seen once. V was clipped by 0 bases and J by 5 bases, with 12 bases between them. Germline V gene sequence: CDR1 SGHNT, CDR2 YYREEE (reference sequence). The CDR3 runs to 15 residues. Input material: PBMCs. The source is a woman aged 18-29 years in good health and CMV-seropositive. The chain combines TRBV5-4 with TRBJ2-1; D might be TRBD2 (5 bases). CDR3 DNA: TGTGCCAGCAGCTTGGACCCCAGCGGCCACAATGAGCAGTTCTTC. This translates into CASSLDPSGHNEQFF.